The rows below give T cell receptor beta chains drawn from one sample of a study of OX40 agonist ivuxolimab in advanced cancers. Clones were sequenced by immunoSEQ multiplex PCR, and TCRdb holds only the in-frame ones, with some missing. The sample carries about 66,000 clones, around 83% recorded once. The source material was CD4+ or CD8+ T cells sorted from blood, sampled in a trial of the OX40 agonist ivuxolimab. These receptor sequences come from an adult with an advanced solid tumor such as melanoma, head and neck, liver or kidney cancer. Both conserved end residues are part of each CDR3. D genes are given only for firm matches. Some rows have no size entry. The others give once, few or many, or a class for an expanded clone.

size: -; D: TRBD2; J: TRBJ2-1; V: TRBV18; CDR3: CASSPPPGLAENNEQFF; DNA: TGTGCCAGCTCACCACCCCCGGGACTAGCGGAAAACAATGAGCAGTTCTTC
size: -; D: -; J: TRBJ1-1; V: TRBV10-3; CDR3: CATLSTGNTEAFF; DNA: TGTGCCACCCTCTCGACAGGGAACACTGAAGCTTTCTTT
size: -; D: TRBD2; J: TRBJ2-1; V: TRBV13; CDR3: CASSLATSGYNEQFF; DNA: TGTGCCAGCAGCTTAGCGACTAGCGGTTACAATGAGCAGTTCTTC
size: -; D: -; J: TRBJ1-6; V: TRBV27; CDR3: CASSFLGGHSPLHF; DNA: TGTGCCAGCAGTTTCTTGGGGGGGCATTCACCCCTCCACTTT
size: -; D: TRBD2; J: TRBJ2-1; V: TRBV11-3; CDR3: CASSFSGRADNEQFF; DNA: TGTGCCAGCAGCTTTAGCGGGAGGGCCGACAATGAGCAGTTCTTC
size: -; D: TRBD2; J: TRBJ2-5; V: TRBV7-2; CDR3: CASSLSGRPQETQYF; DNA: TGTGCCAGCAGCCTTAGCGGGAGGCCCCAAGAGACCCAGTACTTC
size: -; D: -; J: TRBJ2-2; V: TRBV23-1; CDR3: CASSGGRIEANTGELFF; DNA: TGCGCCAGCAGTGGCGGGCGGATAGAAGCGAACACCGGGGAGCTGTTTTTT
size: -; D: -; J: TRBJ1-2; V: TRBV6-5; CDR3: CASSYGSAIVNYGYTF; DNA: TGTGCCAGCAGTTACGGGTCAGCCATTGTTAACTATGGCTACACCTTC
size: -; D: -; J: TRBJ1-1; V: TRBV9; CDR3: CASSRQNTEAFF; DNA: TGTGCCAGCAGCCGACAGAACACTGAAGCTTTCTTT
size: -; D: -; J: TRBJ2-1; V: TRBV2; CDR3: CASIGLNGINEQFF; DNA: TGTGCCAGCATCGGACTAAACGGGATCAATGAGCAGTTCTTC
size: -; D: -; J: TRBJ1-3; V: TRBV5-1; CDR3: CASSLASGSGNTIYF; DNA: TGCGCCAGCAGCTTGGCCTCAGGGTCTGGAAACACCATATATTTT
size: once; D: TRBD1; J: TRBJ2-1; V: TRBV19; CDR3: CASSSGQVYNEQFF; DNA: TGTGCCAGTAGTAGTGGACAGGTATACAATGAGCAGTTCTTC
size: -; D: -; J: TRBJ2-1; V: TRBV5-1; CDR3: CASSRTRRADNEQFF; DNA: TGCGCCAGCAGCCGCACCCGGAGGGCTGACAATGAGCAGTTCTTC
size: -; D: -; J: TRBJ2-1; V: TRBV4-1; CDR3: CASSPYKWGEQGPSYNEQFF; DNA: TGCGCCAGCAGCCCCTACAAGTGGGGGGAACAGGGGCCATCCTACAATGAGCAGTTCTTC
size: -; D: -; J: TRBJ2-1; V: TRBV27; CDR3: CASRLLGADEQFF; DNA: TGTGCCAGCAGGTTACTAGGGGCGGATGAGCAGTTCTTC
size: -; D: -; J: TRBJ2-2; V: TRBV11-3; CDR3: CASSSIADTNTGELFF; DNA: TGTGCCAGCAGCTCCATCGCCGATACGAACACCGGGGAGCTGTTTTTT
size: -; D: -; J: TRBJ2-7; V: TRBV27; CDR3: CASSPPDRPYEQYF; DNA: TGTGCCAGCAGTCCCCCGGACAGACCCTACGAGCAGTACTTC
size: -; D: -; J: TRBJ1-2; V: TRBV6-5; CDR3: CASSFLTGTSGYTF; DNA: TGTGCCAGCAGTTTTTTGACCGGGACATCTGGCTACACCTTC
size: -; D: TRBD1; J: TRBJ1-1; V: TRBV28; CDR3: CATRGLPEAFF; DNA: TGTGCCACCAGGGGGCTCCCTGAAGCTTTCTTT
size: -; D: -; J: TRBJ2-1; V: TRBV18; CDR3: CASSPPQLSYNEQFF; DNA: TGTGCCAGCTCGCCGCCCCAGCTTTCCTACAATGAGCAGTTCTTC
size: -; D: TRBD1; J: TRBJ2-6; V: TRBV30; CDR3: CAWSDPGQTGANVLTF; DNA: TGTGCCTGGAGTGACCCGGGACAGACCGGGGCCAACGTCCTGACTTTC
size: -; D: TRBD2; J: TRBJ2-7; V: TRBV5-1; CDR3: CASSEAGGTYEQYF; DNA: TGCGCCAGCAGCGAGGCGGGAGGGACCTACGAGCAGTACTTC
size: -; D: TRBD1; J: TRBJ2-6; V: TRBV5-1; CDR3: CASSFGTGMSGANVLTF; DNA: TGCGCCAGCAGCTTTGGGACAGGGATGTCTGGGGCCAACGTCCTGACTTTC
size: -; D: TRBD2; J: TRBJ2-7; V: TRBV7-9; CDR3: CASSLVRTSGRENSYEQYF; DNA: TGTGCCAGCAGCTTAGTTCGAACTAGCGGGAGGGAAAACTCCTACGAGCAGTACTTC
size: once; D: -; J: TRBJ1-6; V: TRBV5-1; CDR3: CASSSGQQELRGSYSPLHF; DNA: TGCGCCAGCAGCTCCGGACAGCAGGAACTCAGAGGGTCATATTCACCCCTCCACTTT
size: few; D: TRBD1; J: TRBJ1-2; V: TRBV19; CDR3: CASSIFGTAGSYGYTF; DNA: TGTGCCAGTAGTATATTCGGGACAGCAGGATCGTATGGCTACACCTTC
size: -; D: -; J: TRBJ2-1; V: TRBV4-3; CDR3: CASSQDTRAYNEQFF; DNA: TGCGCCAGCAGCCAAGATACTAGGGCTTACAATGAGCAGTTCTTC